This TCR beta chain was sequenced in a study of T cells in Graves' hyperthyroidism and ophthalmopathy. An absence of ophthalmopathy progression within 18 months meant stable Graves' hyperthyroidism. RNA transcripts yielded amplified TCR beta CDR3 regions. The TCR CDR3 was amplified in a first-round RT-PCR using the HTBI primer set. One entry per CDR3 protein, called by TCRdb with MiXCR from the multiplex PCR reads. The sample consists of 300,000 to 400,000 distinct CDR3 sequences, about 14% of them appearing once. This clonotype has just a few counts. The CDR3 has 16 residues. After removal of 4 bases from V and 4 bases from J, the junction contained 10 bases not matched to a gene. Germline V lookup: CDR1 SGHRS, CDR2 YFSETQ.

The specimen sequenced was blood. The receptor was derived from a woman aged 60-75 years with Graves' hyperthyroidism. The chain recombines TRBV5-1 with TRBJ2-5, with 10 bases lining up with TRBD2. Here the CDR3 DNA reads TGCGCCAGCAGCCCCGGGGTAGCGGGAGGTTCAGAGACCCAGTACTTC. This codes for CASSPGVAGGSETQYF. The full variable domain, in which reference TRBV5-1 and TRBJ2-5 provide the parts outside the CDR3, is KAGVTQTPRYLIKTRGQQVTLSCSPISGHRSVSWYQQTPGQGLQFLFEYFSETQRNKGNFPGRFSGRQFSNSRSEMNVSTLELGDSALYLCASSPGVAGGSETQYFGPGTRLLVL.